The clone carrying this T cell receptor (beta chain) turned up a few times. Selection for sequencing was limited to patients who had shown CD8+CD57+ cell expansion by flow cytometry. It was genomic DNA that served as the template for profiling TCR beta VDJ and CDR3. TCRdb recomputed calls from the reads with MiXCR, one row per CDR3 protein. The data show around 200,000 distinct CDR3 sequences, roughly 50% seen once. The data belong to a study of CD8+CD57+ T cells in acquired aplastic anemia. The TCR was taken from a human donor with aplastic anemia. The material sequenced was sorted CD4+, CD8+, or CD8+CD57+ T cells (not recorded which) from PBMCs.

The DNA of the CDR3 is TGTGCCAGCAGCGTAGGAGGCGGGAGGGAACGAGAGACCCAGTACTTC. It is translated as CASSVGGGRERETQYF. The chain employs TRBV9 and TRBJ2-5; 9 bases fit TRBD2. Germline V gene sequence: CDR1 SGDLS, CDR2 YYNGEE. V lost 0 bases, J lost 4 bases, and 7 bases stayed unmatched. This CDR3 is built from 16 residues. Variable domain in full (rest from reference TRBV9 and TRBJ2-5): DSGVTQTPKHLITATGQRVTLRCSPRSGDLSVYWYQQSLDQGLQFLIQYYNGEERAKGNILERFSAQQFPDLHSELNLSSLELGDSALYFCASSVGGGRERETQYFGPGTRLLVL.